This T cell receptor (beta chain) was profiled in a study of long-term antiretroviral therapy in people with HIV (dated by TCRdb to between 2021 and 2024). At the level of the whole study: The earliest samples were collected approximately a decade before the 2015 WHO recommendation for immediate ART, a period when ART was typically delayed until CD4 counts fell. A retrospective serial study tested whether ART initiation and durable HIV suppression were associated with changes in peripheral blood TRB repertoire composition and diversity. The cohort contributed about 180 cryopreserved PBMC samples from 30 adults with confirmed HIV infection, collected serially over a mean of around 6 years (range 1-12). Among the 25 to 35 participants with HIV, approximately 10 were female. Test extractions of a monoclonal T-cell line alongside approximately 34 polyclonal samples showed no cross-contamination during QIAcube processing.

This clone has just one count. It has no known antigen specificity. Per-base quality was not reported, and no clone a single base away is much larger than it. The investigation overall reported the following: The repertoire was dominated across all time points by expanded TRB clones identified before ART initiation, although this dominance was seen to fluctuate and to decrease in many PLHIV after ART. Samples dated from the mid-2000s to the late 2010s, and the ART regimens used may be less effective than current ones. Starting ART was linked to a significant rise in TRB diversity, yet even after long-term ART the diversity remained significantly lower than in transplant donor controls. CDR3 length ranges in HIV repertoires were narrower than in controls, and network structure suggested an antigen-experienced repertoire with only a slight naive shift after ART. Inferences about post-ART repertoire changes were limited because no data were available on ART adherence, viral resistance or therapy changes. Unsorted PBMC were profiled instead of sorted CD4+ and CD8+ T cells because pre-ART samples had limited cell numbers. Owing to limited PBMC availability, only the TCR beta chain was sequenced, without alpha chain pairing.

The immunoSEQ hsTCRB v3.0 assay was used at survey level resolution to sequence the TRB variable region. A depth of roughly 35,000-50,000 T-cell genomes per sample was targeted for TRB sequencing. Pooled TRB libraries were sequenced on an Illumina MiSeq with a v3 150-cycle kit. As for the authors' bioinformatics: Repertoire analysis was performed in R inside a reproducible Nextflow workflow that covered QC, data transformation and analysis. LymphoSeq2, an R package for AIRR-Seq data exploration, was used to implement custom analyses. Several samples yielding fewer than 5000 total TRB sequences were excluded, leaving more than 150 analyzed HIV repertoires. Among the approximately 190 retained HIV repertoires, 55 to 65 were collected before ART initiation and 120 to 130 after ART initiation. Repertoires were downsampled to 5000 TRB nucleotide sequences, with summary statistics averaged over 100 downsampling iterations. The analysis kept only TRB sequences whose CDR3 regions were at least seven amino acids long. Diversity was assessed using a clonality score derived from Shannon entropy and using the Gini coefficient. Repertoire networks linked the top 5000 CDR3 amino acid sequences whenever two sequences differed by an edit distance of one. For TRB CDR3 amino acid sequences, GLIPH2 was used to predict antigen specificity groups and MHC restriction. Known CMV, EBV, HIV or tissue antigen associations were flagged by matching CDR3 amino acid sequences against VDJdb and McPAS-TCR. Pre-ART, post-ART and control groups were compared with Wilcoxon signed-rank tests and Holm-Bonferroni correction. The table comes from immuneACCESS by way of TCRdb, which keeps in-frame sequences with V and J called. Part of the clones is missing from these tables; in studies checked, under half for an unresolved V gene and the rest for unknown reasons. V and J calls plus clone size are reproduced from that table; the DNA served to infer D and trimming. The sample includes about 23,000 clones, with roughly 88% observed a single time. Of the sample, around 15% is held by the ten largest clones.

Inclusion was restricted to participants for whom at least one PBMC sample before ART initiation and at least two post-ART samples were available. All participants with HIV were treated in the United States of America. Cryopreserved samples of about 1-11 million PBMC were thawed and washed before DNA extraction. At the time of the earliest PBMC sample, participants with HIV were aged between about 23 and 54 years. Each participant contributed PBMC samples from 1-4 timepoints before ART initiation and 2-8 timepoints after ART initiation, with a median of 7 samples. For every participant, serial HIV viral load, CD4+ T-cell count, ART history and demographic data were obtained. A Qiagen kit on a QIAcube was used to extract genomic DNA from unsorted PBMC, with samples processed in batches of 12. V and J are truncated by 2 bases and 2 bases respectively, leaving an intervening sequence of 12 bases. The CDR3 starts with the cysteine, ends with the phenylalanine, and has 15 residues. The CDR3 DNA has 45 bases and is translated from base 1. According to the germline V gene (reference sequence), CDR1 reads SGHKS and CDR2 reads YYEKEE.

The rearrangement joined TRBV5-5 to TRBJ2-3, with the D gene not confidently named. The input for sequencing was unsorted PBMCs, taken 4.3 years after starting antiretroviral therapy. This clonotype was obtained from a man aged 25 to 40 with HIV. This receptor carries the CDR3 CASSFGPGYTDTQYF. The base sequence is TGTGCCAGCAGCTTCGGCCCCGGGTACACAGATACGCAGTATTTT.